Sequencing of this T cell receptor (beta chain) was carried out in a study of cytomegalovirus exposure and HLA in healthy donors. Germline CDR1 is SQVTM and CDR2 is ANQGSEA. The CDR3 contains 18 residues. The V gene end was trimmed by 6 bases and the J gene end by 2 bases; junction bases not matched to a gene: 20. The PCR ran on 60 Vbeta and 13 Jbeta primers. The data were produced by immunoSEQ multiplex PCR, yet TCRdb's version contains in-frame clones alone and is incomplete. The data show roughly 160,000 clones, over 75% seen once. This TCR was sampled from a man aged 45-60 years in good health and CMV-seropositive. The sample comprised PBMCs. This chain connects TRBV29-1 to TRBJ2-5; 8 bases line up with TRBD1. The CDR3 DNA reads TGCAGCGTATGGACAGGGAACAATAACCCAGCGACACAAGAGACCCAGTACTTC. Protein: CSVWTGNNNPATQETQYF.